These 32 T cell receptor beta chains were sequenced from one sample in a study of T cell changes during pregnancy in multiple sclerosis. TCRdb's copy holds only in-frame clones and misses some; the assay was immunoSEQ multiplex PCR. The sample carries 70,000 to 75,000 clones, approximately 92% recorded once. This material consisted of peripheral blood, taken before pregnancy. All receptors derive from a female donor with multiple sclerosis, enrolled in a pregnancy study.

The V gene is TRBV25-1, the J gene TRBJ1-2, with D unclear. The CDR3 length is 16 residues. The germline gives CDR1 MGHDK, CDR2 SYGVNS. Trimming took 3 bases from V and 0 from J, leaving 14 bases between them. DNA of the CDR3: TGTGCCAGCAGTGATCGAGACTTCAAGTCTAACTATGGCTACACCTTC. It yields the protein CASSDRDFKSNYGYTF.

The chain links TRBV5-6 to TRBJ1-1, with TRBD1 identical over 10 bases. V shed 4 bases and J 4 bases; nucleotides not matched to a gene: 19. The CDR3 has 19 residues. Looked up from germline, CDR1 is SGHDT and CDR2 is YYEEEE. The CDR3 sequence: CASSPGDRGRKGGATEAFF. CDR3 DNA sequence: TGTGCCAGCAGCCCGGGTGACAGGGGGCGAAAAGGGGGTGCCACTGAAGCTTTCTTT.

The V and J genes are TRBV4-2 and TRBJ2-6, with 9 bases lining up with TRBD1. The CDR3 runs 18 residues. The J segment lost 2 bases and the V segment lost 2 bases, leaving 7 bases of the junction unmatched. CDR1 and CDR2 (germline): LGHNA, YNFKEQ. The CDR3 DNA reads TGTGCCAGCAGCCAATGGGGACAGGGCGGAGCTGGGGCCAACGTCCTGACTTTC. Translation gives CASSQWGQGGAGANVLTF.

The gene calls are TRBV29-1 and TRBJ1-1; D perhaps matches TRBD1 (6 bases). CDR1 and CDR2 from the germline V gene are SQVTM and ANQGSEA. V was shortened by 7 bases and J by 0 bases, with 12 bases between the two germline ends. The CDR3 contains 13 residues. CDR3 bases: TGCAGCGGCGGACAGAACTTGAACACTGAAGCTTTCTTT. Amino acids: CSGGQNLNTEAFF.

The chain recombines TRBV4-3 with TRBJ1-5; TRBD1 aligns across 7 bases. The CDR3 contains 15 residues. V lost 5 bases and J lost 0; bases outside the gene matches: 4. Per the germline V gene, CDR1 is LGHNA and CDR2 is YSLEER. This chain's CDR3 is CASSSYRGSNQPQHF. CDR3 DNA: TGCGCCAGCAGCTCATACAGGGGTAGCAATCAGCCCCAGCATTTT.

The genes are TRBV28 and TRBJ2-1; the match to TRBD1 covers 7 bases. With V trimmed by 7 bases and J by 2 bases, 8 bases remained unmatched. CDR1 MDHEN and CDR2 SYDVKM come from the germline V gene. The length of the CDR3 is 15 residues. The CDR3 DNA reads TGTGCCAGCACCCAATCCCAGGGGGCCTACAATGAGCAGTTCTTC. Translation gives CASTQSQGAYNEQFF.

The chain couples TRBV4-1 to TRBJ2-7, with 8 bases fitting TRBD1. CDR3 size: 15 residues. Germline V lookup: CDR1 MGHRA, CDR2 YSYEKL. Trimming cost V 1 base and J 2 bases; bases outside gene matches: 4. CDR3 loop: CASSQAGTGAYEQYF. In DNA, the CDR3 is TGCGCCAGCAGCCAAGCCGGGACAGGAGCCTACGAGCAGTACTTC.

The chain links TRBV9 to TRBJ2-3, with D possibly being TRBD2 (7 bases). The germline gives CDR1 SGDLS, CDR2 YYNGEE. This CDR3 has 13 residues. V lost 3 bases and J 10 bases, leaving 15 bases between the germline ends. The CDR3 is CASSEGGFSAQYF. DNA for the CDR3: TGTGCCAGCAGCGAGGGGGGGTTTTCGGCGCAGTATTTT.

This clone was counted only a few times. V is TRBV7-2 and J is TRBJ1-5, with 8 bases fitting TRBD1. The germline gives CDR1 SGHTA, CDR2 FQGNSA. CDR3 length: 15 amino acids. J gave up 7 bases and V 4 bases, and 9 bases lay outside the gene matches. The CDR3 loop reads CASSSGQGGRQPQHF. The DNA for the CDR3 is TGTGCCAGCAGCTCTGGACAGGGTGGTCGCCAGCCCCAGCATTTT.

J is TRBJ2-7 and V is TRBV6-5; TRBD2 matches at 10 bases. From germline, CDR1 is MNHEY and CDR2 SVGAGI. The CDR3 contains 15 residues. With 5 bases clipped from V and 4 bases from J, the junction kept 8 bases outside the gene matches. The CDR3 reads CASSPSGRAGYEQYF. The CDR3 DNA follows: TGTGCCAGCAGTCCAAGCGGGAGGGCCGGGTACGAGCAGTACTTC.

The CDR3 DNA follows: TGTGCCAGCAGCCAATTGACAGGGAACCCATTGTACAATGAGCAGTTCTTC. It encodes CASSQLTGNPLYNEQFF. The J gene is TRBJ2-1, the V gene TRBV5-6, with 7 nucleotides matching TRBD1. Germline trimming cut 4 bases from V and 4 bases from J; bases unmatched to any gene: 14. The CDR3 covers 17 residues. Germline V CDR1 and CDR2: SGHDT, YYEEEE.

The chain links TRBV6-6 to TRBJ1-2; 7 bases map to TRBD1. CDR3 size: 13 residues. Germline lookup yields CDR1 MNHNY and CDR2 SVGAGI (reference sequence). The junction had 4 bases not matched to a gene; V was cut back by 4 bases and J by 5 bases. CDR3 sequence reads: CASSSATGYGYTF. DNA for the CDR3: TGTGCCAGCAGTTCCGCGACAGGGTATGGCTACACCTTC.

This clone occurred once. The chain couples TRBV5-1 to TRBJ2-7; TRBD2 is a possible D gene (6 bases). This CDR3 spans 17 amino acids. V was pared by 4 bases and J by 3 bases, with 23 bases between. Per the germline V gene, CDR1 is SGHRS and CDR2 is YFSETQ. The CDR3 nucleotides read TGCGCCAGCAGCGCTGGGCTGACTAGTTTGGCGGGCTACGAGCAGTACTTC. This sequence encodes CASSAGLTSLAGYEQYF.

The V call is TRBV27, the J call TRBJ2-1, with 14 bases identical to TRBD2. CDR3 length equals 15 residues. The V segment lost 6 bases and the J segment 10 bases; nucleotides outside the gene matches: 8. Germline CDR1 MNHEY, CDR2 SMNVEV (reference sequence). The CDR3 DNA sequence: TGTGCCAGCAGACCTGGGACTAGCGGGAGAAGCGAGCAGTTCTTC. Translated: CASRPGTSGRSEQFF.

The CDR3 reads CASSFSGTSGAGELFF. CDR3 in DNA: TGTGCCAGCAGCTTCTCAGGAACTAGCGGGGCCGGGGAGCTGTTTTTT. The V and J genes are TRBV7-9 and TRBJ2-2, with 10 bases fitting TRBD2. CDR1 SEHNR and CDR2 FQNEAQ come from the germline V gene (reference sequence). V trimming: 3 bases; J trimming: 6 bases; junction bases outside the gene matches: 7. The CDR3 is 16 amino acids.

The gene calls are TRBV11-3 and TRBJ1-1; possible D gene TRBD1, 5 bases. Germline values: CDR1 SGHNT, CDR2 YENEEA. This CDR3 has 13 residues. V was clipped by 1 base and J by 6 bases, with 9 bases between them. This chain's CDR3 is CASSLVGGAEAFF. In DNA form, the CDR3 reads TGTGCCAGCAGCTTAGTGGGAGGGGCTGAAGCTTTCTTT.

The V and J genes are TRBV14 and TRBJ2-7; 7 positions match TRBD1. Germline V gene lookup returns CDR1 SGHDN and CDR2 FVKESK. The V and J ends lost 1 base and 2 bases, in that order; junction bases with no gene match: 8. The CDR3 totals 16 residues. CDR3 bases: TGTGCCAGCAGCCAAGGAAGGGGGCGCCGAACCTACGAGCAGTACTTC. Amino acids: CASSQGRGRRTYEQYF.

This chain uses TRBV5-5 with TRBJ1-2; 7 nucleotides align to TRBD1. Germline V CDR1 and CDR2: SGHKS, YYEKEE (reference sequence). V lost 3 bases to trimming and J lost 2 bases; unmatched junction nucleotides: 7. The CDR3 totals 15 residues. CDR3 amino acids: CASSWLRGRNYGYTF. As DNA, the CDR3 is TGTGCCAGCAGCTGGTTGAGGGGGCGGAACTATGGCTACACCTTC.

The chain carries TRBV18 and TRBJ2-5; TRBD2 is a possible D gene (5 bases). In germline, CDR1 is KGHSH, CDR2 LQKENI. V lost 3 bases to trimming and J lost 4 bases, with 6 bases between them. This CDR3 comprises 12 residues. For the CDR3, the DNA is TGTGCCAGCTCACCCGAGGGAGAGACCCAGTACTTC. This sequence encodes CASSPEGETQYF.

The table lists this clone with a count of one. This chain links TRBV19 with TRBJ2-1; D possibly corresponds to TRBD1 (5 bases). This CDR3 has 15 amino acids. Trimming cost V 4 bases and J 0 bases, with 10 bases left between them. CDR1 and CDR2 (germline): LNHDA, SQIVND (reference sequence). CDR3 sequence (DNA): TGTGCCAGTAGTACCAACAGGAACTCCTACAATGAGCAGTTCTTC. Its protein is CASSTNRNSYNEQFF.

DNA of the CDR3: TGTGCCAGCAGCCATCCGACAGGTCTCTTGGGGAATGAGCAGTTCTTC. It specifies CASSHPTGLLGNEQFF. The rearrangement joins TRBV5-6 to TRBJ2-1; D may be TRBD1 (6 bases). Germline loops: CDR1 SGHDT, CDR2 YYEEEE. V was clipped by 4 bases and J by 7 bases, with 21 bases between them. The CDR3 runs 16 residues.

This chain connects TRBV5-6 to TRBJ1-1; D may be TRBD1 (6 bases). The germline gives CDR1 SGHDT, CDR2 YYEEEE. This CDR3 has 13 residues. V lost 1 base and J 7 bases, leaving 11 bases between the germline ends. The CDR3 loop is CASSLRGQVEAFF. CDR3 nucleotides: TGTGCCAGCAGCTTGAGGGGACAAGTTGAAGCTTTCTTT.

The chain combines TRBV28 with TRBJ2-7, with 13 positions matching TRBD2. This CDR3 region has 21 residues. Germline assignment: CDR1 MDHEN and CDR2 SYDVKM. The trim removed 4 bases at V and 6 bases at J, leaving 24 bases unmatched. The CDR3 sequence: CASSSPTGGLTSGRRVREQYF. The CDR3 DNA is TGTGCCAGCAGTTCTCCGACAGGGGGCTTGACTAGCGGGAGGAGGGTACGCGAGCAGTACTTC.

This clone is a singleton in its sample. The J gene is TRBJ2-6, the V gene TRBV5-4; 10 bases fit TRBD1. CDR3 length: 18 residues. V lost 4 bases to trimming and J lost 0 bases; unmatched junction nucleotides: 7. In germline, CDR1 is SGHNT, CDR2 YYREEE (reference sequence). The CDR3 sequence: CASSPWTGGNSGANVLTF. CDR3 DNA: TGTGCCAGCAGCCCCTGGACAGGGGGAAACTCTGGGGCCAACGTCCTGACTTTC.

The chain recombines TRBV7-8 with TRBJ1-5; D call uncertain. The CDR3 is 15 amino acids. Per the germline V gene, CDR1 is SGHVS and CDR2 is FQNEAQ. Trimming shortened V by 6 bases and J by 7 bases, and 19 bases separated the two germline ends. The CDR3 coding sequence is TGTGCCAGCAGTCCCTCCCGGGGTCAAGCACAGCCCCAGCATTTT. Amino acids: CASSPSRGQAQPQHF.

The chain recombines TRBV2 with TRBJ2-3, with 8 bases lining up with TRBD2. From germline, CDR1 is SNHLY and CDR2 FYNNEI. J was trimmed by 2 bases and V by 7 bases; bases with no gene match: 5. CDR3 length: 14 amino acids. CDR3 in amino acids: CASTATSVTDTQYF. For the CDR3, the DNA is TGTGCCAGCACGGCGACTAGCGTCACAGATACGCAGTATTTT.

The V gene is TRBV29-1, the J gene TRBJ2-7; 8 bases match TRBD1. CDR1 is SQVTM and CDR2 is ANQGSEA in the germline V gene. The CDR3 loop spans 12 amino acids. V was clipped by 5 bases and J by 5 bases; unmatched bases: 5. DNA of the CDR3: TGCAGCGTTAGGACAGGGTCCCACGAGCAGTACTTC. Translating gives CSVRTGSHEQYF.

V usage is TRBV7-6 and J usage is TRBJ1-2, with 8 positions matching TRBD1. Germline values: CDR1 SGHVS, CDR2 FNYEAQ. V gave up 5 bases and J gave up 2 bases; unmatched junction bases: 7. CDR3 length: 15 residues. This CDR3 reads CASSTSGTGNYGYTF. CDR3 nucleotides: TGTGCCAGCAGCACTAGTGGGACAGGAAACTATGGCTACACCTTC.

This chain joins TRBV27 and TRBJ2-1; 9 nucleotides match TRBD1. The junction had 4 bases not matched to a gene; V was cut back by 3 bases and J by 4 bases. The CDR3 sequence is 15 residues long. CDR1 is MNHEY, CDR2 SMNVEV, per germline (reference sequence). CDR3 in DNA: TGTGCCAGCAGTTTGGACAGGGGCCTTTACAATGAGCAGTTCTTC. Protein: CASSLDRGLYNEQFF.

The CDR3 sequence is CASSSGQGAPDSYNEQFF. CDR3 nucleotides: TGTGCCAGCAGCTCGGGACAGGGGGCCCCCGACTCCTACAATGAGCAGTTCTTC. The V call is TRBV7-3, the J call TRBJ2-1; 12 nucleotides agree with TRBD1. V was pared by 4 bases and J by 0 bases, with 7 bases of the junction left unmatched. From germline, CDR1 is SGHTA and CDR2 FQGTGA. CDR3 size: 18 residues. The full variable domain, rest sourced from reference TRBV7-3 and TRBJ2-1, is GAGVSQTPSNKVTEKGKYVELRCDPISGHTALYWYRQSLGQGPEFLIYFQGTGAADDSGLPNDRFFAVRPEGSVSTLKIQRTERGDSAVYLCASSSGQGAPDSYNEQFFGPGTRLTVL.

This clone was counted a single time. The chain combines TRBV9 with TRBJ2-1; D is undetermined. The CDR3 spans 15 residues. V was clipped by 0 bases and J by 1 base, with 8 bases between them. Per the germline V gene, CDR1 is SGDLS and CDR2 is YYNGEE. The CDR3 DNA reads TGTGCCAGCAGCGTAGGATCGGTTTCCTACAATGAGCAGTTCTTC. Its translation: CASSVGSVSYNEQFF.

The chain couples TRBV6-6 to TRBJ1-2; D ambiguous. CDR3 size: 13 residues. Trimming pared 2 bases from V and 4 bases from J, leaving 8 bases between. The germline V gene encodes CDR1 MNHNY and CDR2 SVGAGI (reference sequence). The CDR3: CASSYEAVYGYTF. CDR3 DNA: TGTGCCAGCAGTTACGAGGCAGTCTATGGCTACACCTTC.